A single sample is the source of the 15 T cell receptor beta chains below, sequenced in a study of human T cells and chemical hapten exposure. Extraction yielded total RNA from whole blood (unfractionated). Single cDNA molecules in the library carried unique molecular identifiers attached during preparation. TCRdb itself ran the reads through MiXCR, one entry per CDR3 protein. The sample shows about 900 distinct CDR3 sequences, around 83% of them seen only once. Sequenced material: whole blood. The receptors originated from a human donor with alopecia, or a healthy volunteer (not recorded which). Some clones in this sample may be carry-over from other donors' samples. This table probably holds off-target reads from a library built for another chain.

The chain uses TRBV6-5 and TRBJ2-1; D unresolved. The germline V gene encodes CDR1 MNHEY and CDR2 SVGAGI. V lost 0 bases to trimming and J lost 10 bases, with 13 bases between them. This CDR3 has 14 residues. CDR3 in DNA: TGTGCCAGCAGTTACTCAGCGTGGCAAGTAGAGCAGTTCTTC. Translating gives CASSYSAWQVEQFF.

The gene calls are TRBV6-1 and TRBJ2-1, with 7 bases fitting TRBD1. Germline V gives CDR1 MNHNS, CDR2 SASEGT. V gave up 4 bases and J gave up 7 bases; unmatched junction bases: 7. This CDR3 has 14 amino acids. The CDR3 loop is CASSGRQGRNEQFF. The CDR3, as DNA: TGTGCCAGCAGTGGGCGACAGGGACGGAATGAGCAGTTCTTC.

The chain is built from TRBV5-6 and TRBJ1-2; 8 bases align to TRBD1. Germline CDR1 and CDR2: SGHDT and YYEEEE. The CDR3 is 13 residues long. The J segment lost 9 bases and the V segment lost 6 bases, leaving 10 bases of the junction unmatched. The CDR3 bases are TGTGCCAGCATGATACAGGGGGAATTTAGCTACACCTTC. Its translation: CASMIQGEFSYTF.

The chain carries TRBV28 and TRBJ1-4, with 10 bases matching TRBD1. The CDR3 loop spans 14 amino acids. Germline V lookup: CDR1 MDHEN, CDR2 SYDVKM. Unmatched junction bases numbered 7, after V lost 7 bases and J lost 8 bases. DNA for the CDR3: TGTGCCAGCATTAGACAGGGGGCAGGGGAAAAACTGTTTTTT. Its translation is CASIRQGAGEKLFF. The full variable domain, rest sourced from reference TRBV28 and TRBJ1-4, is DVKVTQSSRYLVKRTGEKVFLECVQDMDHENMFWYRQDPGLGLRLIYFSYDVKMKEKGDIPEGYSVSREKKERFSLILESASTNQTSMYLCASIRQGAGEKLFFGSGTQLSVL.

The CDR3 nucleotides are TGTGCCAGCAGACCCGACAGCGTGAACACTGAAGCTTTCTTT. This gives the protein CASRPDSVNTEAFF. The chain couples TRBV6-5 to TRBJ1-1; the D gene is possibly TRBD1 (5 bases). Per the germline V gene, CDR1 is MNHEY and CDR2 is SVGAGI. There are 14 residues in the CDR3. Between the trimmed V and J ends, which lost 6 bases and 0 bases, there was a span of 11 bases.

The rearrangement uses TRBV10-3 and TRBJ2-7, with 7 nucleotides matching TRBD2. Germline V gene data show CDR1 as ENHRY and CDR2 as SYGVKD. This CDR3 has 14 amino acids. The V and J ends lost 5 bases and 0 bases, in that order; junction bases with no gene match: 4. CDR3 nucleotides: TGTGCCATCAGTAACGGGACTACCTCCTACGAGCAGTACTTC. Protein product: CAISNGTTSYEQYF.

The V call is TRBV29-1, the J call TRBJ1-2; D gene unclear. The CDR3 contains 11 residues. Trimming took off 7 bases at V and 0 bases at J, with 6 bases between the two ends. Germline V CDR1 and CDR2: SQVTM, ANQGSEA. The CDR3 region has the DNA TGCAGCGCCGACTCTAACTATGGCTACACCTTC. Translating gives CSADSNYGYTF.

The rearrangement joins TRBV7-8 to TRBJ2-3; D possibly matches TRBD1 or TRBD2 (5 bases each). The length of the CDR3 is 18 residues. Germline-derived CDR1 and CDR2 are SGHVS and FQNEAQ. V lost 2 bases to trimming and J lost 0 bases, with 18 bases between them. CDR3 nucleotides: TGTGCCAGCAGCTTACTACCCATCTTGGGGGATAGCACAGATACGCAGTATTTT. Protein: CASSLLPILGDSTDTQYF.

The rearrangement uses TRBV20-1 and TRBJ1-2, with D unresolved. Trimming pared 3 bases from V and 4 bases from J, leaving 9 bases between. The germline V gene encodes CDR1 DFQATT and CDR2 SNEGSKA (reference sequence). This CDR3 comprises 12 residues. The CDR3 region has the DNA TGCAGTGCTAGTGACGAAACCTATGGCTACACCTTC. As protein: CSASDETYGYTF.

The chain carries TRBV5-5 and TRBJ2-6; tentatively, D is TRBD1 (8 bases). Germline CDR1 reads SGHKS; CDR2 reads YYEKEE (reference sequence). The CDR3 length is 21 residues. V lost 1 base to trimming and J lost 0 bases, with 23 bases between them. The CDR3 nucleotides read TGTGCCAGCAGCTTGCGACAGGGGAGGGCTAAGTTCAACTCTGGGGCCAACGTCCTGACTTTC. Protein product: CASSLRQGRAKFNSGANVLTF.

This clonotype was picked up one time. The chain combines TRBV5-4 with TRBJ2-4; no reliable D call. Per the germline V gene, CDR1 is SGHNT and CDR2 is YYREEE (reference sequence). The V end was cut by 0 bases, the J end by 0 bases, with 10 bases between. CDR3 length equals 16 residues. In DNA form, the CDR3 reads TGTGCCAGCAGCTTGGGAGTCCCGCTAGCCAAAAACATTCAGTACTTC. Translation: CASSLGVPLAKNIQYF.

V is TRBV27 and J is TRBJ2-2, with D maybe TRBD2 (6 bases). The CDR3 loop spans 16 amino acids. Germline V gene sequence: CDR1 MNHEY, CDR2 SMNVEV (reference sequence). V was trimmed by 0 bases and J by 6 bases, leaving 14 bases between them. The CDR3 protein is CASSLSIRGSAGELFF. The CDR3 DNA follows: TGTGCCAGCAGTTTATCGATACGGGGGTCCGCCGGGGAGCTGTTTTTT.

The rearrangement links TRBV4-1 to TRBJ2-4; D not certain. The germline gives CDR1 MGHRA, CDR2 YSYEKL. CDR3 length equals 17 residues. V lost 3 bases to trimming and J lost 0 bases, with 15 bases between them. This chain's CDR3 is CASSQYSSQLAKNIQYF. In DNA, the CDR3 is TGCGCCAGCAGCCAGTATAGCAGCCAACTAGCCAAAAACATTCAGTACTTC.

The chain uses TRBV7-8 and TRBJ2-3; 7 positions agree with TRBD1. The germline CDR1 and CDR2 sequences are SGHVS and FQNEAQ. V dropped 4 bases and J dropped 2; count of bases not matched to a gene: 9. The CDR3 extends over 16 amino acids. The CDR3 reads CASSSLGQRYTDTQYF. The CDR3 nucleotides are TGTGCCAGCAGCTCCTTGGGACAGAGATACACAGATACGCAGTATTTT.

The CDR3 spells CASSQARQPQPQHF. The CDR3, as DNA: TGCGCCAGCAGCCAAGCAAGGCAGCCTCAGCCCCAGCATTTT. V and J are TRBV4-1 and TRBJ1-5; D gene uncertain. Germline assignment: CDR1 MGHRA and CDR2 YSYEKL. The V end was cut by 1 base, the J end by 6 bases, with 10 bases between. This CDR3 region has 14 residues.